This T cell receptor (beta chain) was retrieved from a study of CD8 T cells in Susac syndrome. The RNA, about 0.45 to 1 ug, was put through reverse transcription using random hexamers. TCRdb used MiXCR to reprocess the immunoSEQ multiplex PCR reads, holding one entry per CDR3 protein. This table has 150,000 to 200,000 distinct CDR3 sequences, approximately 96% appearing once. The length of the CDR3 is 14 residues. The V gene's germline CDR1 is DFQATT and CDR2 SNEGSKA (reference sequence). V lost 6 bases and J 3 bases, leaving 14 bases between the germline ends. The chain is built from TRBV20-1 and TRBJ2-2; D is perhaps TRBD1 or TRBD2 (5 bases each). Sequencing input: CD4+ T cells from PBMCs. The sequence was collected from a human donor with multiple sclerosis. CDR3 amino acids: CSATRDPHTGELFF. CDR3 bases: TGCAGTGCAACCAGGGACCCACACACCGGGGAGCTGTTTTTT.